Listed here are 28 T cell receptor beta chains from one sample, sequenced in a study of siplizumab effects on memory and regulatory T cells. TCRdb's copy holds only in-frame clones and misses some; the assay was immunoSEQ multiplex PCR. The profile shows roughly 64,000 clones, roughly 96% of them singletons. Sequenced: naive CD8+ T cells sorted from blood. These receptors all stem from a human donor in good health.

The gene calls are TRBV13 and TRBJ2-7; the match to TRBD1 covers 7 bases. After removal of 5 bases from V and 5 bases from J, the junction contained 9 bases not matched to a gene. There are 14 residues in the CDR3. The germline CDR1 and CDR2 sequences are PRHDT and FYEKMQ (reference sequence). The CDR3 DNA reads TGTGCCAGCAGCCAACAGACAGGGTTTAACGAGCAGTACTTC. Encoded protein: CASSQQTGFNEQYF.

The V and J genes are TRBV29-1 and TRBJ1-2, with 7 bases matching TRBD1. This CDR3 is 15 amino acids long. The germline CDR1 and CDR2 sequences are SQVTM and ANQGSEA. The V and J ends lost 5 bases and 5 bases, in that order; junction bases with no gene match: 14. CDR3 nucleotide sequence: TGCAGCGTTCCGACAGGGTCACCTTCCTTATATGGCTACACCTTC. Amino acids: CSVPTGSPSLYGYTF.

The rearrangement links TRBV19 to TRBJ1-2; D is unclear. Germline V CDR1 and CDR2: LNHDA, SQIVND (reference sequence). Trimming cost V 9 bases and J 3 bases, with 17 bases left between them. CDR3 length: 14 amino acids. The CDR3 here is CASSLQGPYYGYTF. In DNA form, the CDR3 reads TGTGCCAGCAGTCTACAAGGGCCTTACTATGGCTACACCTTC.

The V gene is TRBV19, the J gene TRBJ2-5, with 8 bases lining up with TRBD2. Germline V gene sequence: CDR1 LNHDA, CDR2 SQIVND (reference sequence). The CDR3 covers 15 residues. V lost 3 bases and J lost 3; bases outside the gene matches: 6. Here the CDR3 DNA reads TGTGCCAGTAGTATTTGGCTAGCGGGCAAAGAGACCCAGTACTTC. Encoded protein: CASSIWLAGKETQYF.

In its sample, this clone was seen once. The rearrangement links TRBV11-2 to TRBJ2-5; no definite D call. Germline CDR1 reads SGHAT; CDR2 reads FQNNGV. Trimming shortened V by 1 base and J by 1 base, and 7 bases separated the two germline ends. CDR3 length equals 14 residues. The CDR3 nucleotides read TGTGCCAGCAGCTTAGGGGTCAGCCAAGAGACCCAGTACTTC. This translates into CASSLGVSQETQYF.

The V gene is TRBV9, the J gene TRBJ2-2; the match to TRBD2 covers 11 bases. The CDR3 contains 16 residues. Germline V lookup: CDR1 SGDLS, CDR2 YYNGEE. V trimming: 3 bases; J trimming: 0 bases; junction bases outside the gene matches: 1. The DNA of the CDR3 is TGTGCCAGCAGCGCTAGCGGGGGGCCGAACACCGGGGAGCTGTTTTTT. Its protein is CASSASGGPNTGELFF. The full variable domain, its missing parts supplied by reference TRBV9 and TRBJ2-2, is DSGVTQTPKHLITATGQRVTLRCSPRSGDLSVYWYQQSLDQGLQFLIQYYNGEERAKGNILERFSAQQFPDLHSELNLSSLELGDSALYFCASSASGGPNTGELFFGEGSRLTVL.

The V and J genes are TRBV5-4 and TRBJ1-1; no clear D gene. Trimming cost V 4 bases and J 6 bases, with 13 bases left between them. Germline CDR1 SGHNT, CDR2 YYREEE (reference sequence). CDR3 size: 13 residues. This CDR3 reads CASSPSVGPEAFF. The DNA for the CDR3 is TGTGCCAGCAGCCCCTCGGTAGGCCCTGAAGCTTTCTTT. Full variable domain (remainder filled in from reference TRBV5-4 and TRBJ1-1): ETGVTQSPTHLIKTRGQQVTLRCSSQSGHNTVSWYQQALGQGPQFIFQYYREEENGRGNFPPRFSGLQFPNYSSELNVNALELDDSALYLCASSPSVGPEAFFGQGTRLTVV.

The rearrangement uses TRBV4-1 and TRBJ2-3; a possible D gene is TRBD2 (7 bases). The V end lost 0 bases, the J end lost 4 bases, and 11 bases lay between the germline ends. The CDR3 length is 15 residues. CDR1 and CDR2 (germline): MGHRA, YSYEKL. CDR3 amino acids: CASSQDRGAADTQYF. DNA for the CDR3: TGCGCCAGCAGCCAAGATCGGGGGGCGGCAGATACGCAGTATTTT.

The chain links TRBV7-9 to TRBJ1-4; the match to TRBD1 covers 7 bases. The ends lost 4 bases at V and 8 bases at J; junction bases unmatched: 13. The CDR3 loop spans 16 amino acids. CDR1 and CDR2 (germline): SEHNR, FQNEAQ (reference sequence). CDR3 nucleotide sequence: TGTGCCAGCAGCTGGCAGGGGGAGGGGGTAGAGGAAAAACTGTTTTTT. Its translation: CASSWQGEGVEEKLFF.

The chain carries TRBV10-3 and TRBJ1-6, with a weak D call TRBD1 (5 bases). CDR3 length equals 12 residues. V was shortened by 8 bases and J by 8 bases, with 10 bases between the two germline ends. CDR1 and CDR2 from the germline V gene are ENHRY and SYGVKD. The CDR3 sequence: CAIRDLDSPLHF. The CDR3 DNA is TGTGCCATCCGGGACTTAGATTCACCCCTCCACTTT.

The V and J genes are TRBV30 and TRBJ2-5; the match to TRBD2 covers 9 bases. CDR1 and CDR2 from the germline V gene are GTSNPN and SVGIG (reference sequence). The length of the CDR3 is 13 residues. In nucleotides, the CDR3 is TGTGAAGGGCGGGGGGGAAAACAAGAGACCCAGTACTTC. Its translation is CEGRGGKQETQYF.

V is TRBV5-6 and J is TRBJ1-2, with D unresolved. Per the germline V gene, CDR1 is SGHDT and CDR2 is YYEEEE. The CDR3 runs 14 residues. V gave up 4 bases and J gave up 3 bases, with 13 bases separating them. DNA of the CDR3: TGTGCCAGCAGCCTCTGGCGGTTTGACTATGGCTACACCTTC. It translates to CASSLWRFDYGYTF. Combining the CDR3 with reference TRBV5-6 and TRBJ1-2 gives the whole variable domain DAGVTQSPTHLIKTRGQQVTLRCSPKSGHDTVSWYQQALGQGPQFIFQYYEEEERQRGNFPDRFSGHQFPNYSSELNVNALLLGDSALYLCASSLWRFDYGYTFGSGTRLTVV.

The CDR3, as DNA: TGTGCCAGCAGCTTGGCCTCTAGCGGGGGGGCCGCAGATACGCAGTATTTT. As protein: CASSLASSGGAADTQYF. The chain recombines TRBV5-6 with TRBJ2-3; 12 nucleotides agree with TRBD2. Germline CDR1 reads SGHDT; CDR2 reads YYEEEE. V lost 0 bases and J lost 4; bases outside the gene matches: 6. CDR3 size: 17 residues.

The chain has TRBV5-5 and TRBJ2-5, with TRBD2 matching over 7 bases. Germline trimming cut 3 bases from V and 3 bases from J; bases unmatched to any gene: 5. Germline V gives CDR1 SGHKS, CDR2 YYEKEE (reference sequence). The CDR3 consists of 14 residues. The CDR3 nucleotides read TGTGCCAGCAGCTCCCTGGGGGGGGAAGAGACCCAGTACTTC. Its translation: CASSSLGGEETQYF.

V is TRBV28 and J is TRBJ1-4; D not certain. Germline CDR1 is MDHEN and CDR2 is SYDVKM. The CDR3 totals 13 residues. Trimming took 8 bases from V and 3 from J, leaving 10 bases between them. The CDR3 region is CASGSASNEKLFF. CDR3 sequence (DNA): TGTGCCAGCGGCTCGGCCTCTAATGAAAAACTGTTTTTT.

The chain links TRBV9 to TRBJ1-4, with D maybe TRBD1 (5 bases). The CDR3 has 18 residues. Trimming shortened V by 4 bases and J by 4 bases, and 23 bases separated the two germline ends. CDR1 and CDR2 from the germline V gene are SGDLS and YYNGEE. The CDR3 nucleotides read TGTGCCAGCAGCACCTCTTCCAGGACGGGGGAAAATAATGAAAAACTGTTTTTT. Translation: CASSTSSRTGENNEKLFF.

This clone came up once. CDR3 loop: CASSWGGNTEAFF. CDR3 DNA sequence: TGTGCCAGCAGTTGGGGGGGGAACACTGAAGCTTTCTTT. The chain uses TRBV28 and TRBJ1-1; TRBD1 is a possible D gene (5 bases). The ends were cut back, 4 bases at V and 1 base at J, with 7 bases in the middle. The CDR3 consists of 13 residues. Germline V gene lookup returns CDR1 MDHEN and CDR2 SYDVKM.

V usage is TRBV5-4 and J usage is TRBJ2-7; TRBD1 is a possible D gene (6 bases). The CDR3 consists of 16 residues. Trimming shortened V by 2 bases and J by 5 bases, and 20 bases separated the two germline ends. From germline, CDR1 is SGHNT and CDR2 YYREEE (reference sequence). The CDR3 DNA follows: TGTGCCAGCAGCTTTTGGGGGCCAATCGACCGCGACGAGCAGTACTTC. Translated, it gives CASSFWGPIDRDEQYF.

CDR3 residues: CASSLVAGGTYEQYF. The DNA of the CDR3 is TGTGCCAGCAGCTTAGTAGCGGGGGGGACCTACGAGCAGTACTTC. The rearrangement joins TRBV13 to TRBJ2-7; TRBD2 matches 11 bases. Germline V gene lookup returns CDR1 PRHDT and CDR2 FYEKMQ (reference sequence). The CDR3 totals 15 residues. The trim removed 1 base at V and 2 bases at J, leaving 1 base unmatched.

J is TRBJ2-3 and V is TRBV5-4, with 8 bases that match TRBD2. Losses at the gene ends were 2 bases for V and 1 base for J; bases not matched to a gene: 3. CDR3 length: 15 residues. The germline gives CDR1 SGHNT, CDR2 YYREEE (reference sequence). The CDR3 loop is CASSFRGGRTDTQYF. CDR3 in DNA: TGTGCCAGCAGCTTTCGGGGGGGTCGCACAGATACGCAGTATTTT.

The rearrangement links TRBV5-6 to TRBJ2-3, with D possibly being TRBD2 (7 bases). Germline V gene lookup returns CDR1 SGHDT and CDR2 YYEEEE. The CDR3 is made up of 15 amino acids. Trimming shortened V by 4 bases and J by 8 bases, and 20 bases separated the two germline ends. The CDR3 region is CASSARGGGLGTQYF. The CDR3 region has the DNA TGTGCCAGCAGCGCCCGCGGGGGCGGCTTAGGTACGCAGTATTTT.

The CDR3 loop reads CASSPRQNTEAFF. In DNA form, the CDR3 reads TGTGCCAGCAGCCCCCGACAGAACACTGAAGCTTTCTTT. V gene TRBV7-9 combines with J gene TRBJ1-1; D gene unclear. Trimming left V 5 bases short and J 1 base short, with 8 bases between. The CDR3 covers 13 residues. The germline CDR1 and CDR2 sequences are SEHNR and FQNEAQ (reference sequence).

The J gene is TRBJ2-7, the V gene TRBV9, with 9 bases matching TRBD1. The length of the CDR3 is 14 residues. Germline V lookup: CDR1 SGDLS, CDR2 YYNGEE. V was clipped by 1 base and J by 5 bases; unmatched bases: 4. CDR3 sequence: CASSVWDRADEQYF. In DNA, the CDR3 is TGTGCCAGCAGCGTATGGGACAGGGCGGACGAGCAGTACTTC.

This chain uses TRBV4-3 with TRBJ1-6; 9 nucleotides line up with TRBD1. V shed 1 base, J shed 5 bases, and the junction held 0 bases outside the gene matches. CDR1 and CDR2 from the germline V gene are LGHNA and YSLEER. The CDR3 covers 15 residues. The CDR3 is CASSQGDRDNSPLHF. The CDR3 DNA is TGCGCCAGCAGCCAAGGGGACAGGGATAATTCACCCCTCCACTTT.

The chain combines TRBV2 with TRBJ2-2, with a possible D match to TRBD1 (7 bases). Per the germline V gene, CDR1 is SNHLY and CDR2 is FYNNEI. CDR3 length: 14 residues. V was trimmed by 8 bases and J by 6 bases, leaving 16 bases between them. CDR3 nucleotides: TGTGCCAGCGGGGGCAGGGGGGTCGCCGGGGAGCTGTTTTTT. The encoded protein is CASGGRGVAGELFF.

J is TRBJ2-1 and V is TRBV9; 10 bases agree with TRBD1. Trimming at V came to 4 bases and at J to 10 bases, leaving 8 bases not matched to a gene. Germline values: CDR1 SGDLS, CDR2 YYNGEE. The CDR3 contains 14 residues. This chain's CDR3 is CASSPGQGVWEQFF. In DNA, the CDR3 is TGTGCCAGCAGCCCAGGACAGGGGGTTTGGGAGCAGTTCTTC.

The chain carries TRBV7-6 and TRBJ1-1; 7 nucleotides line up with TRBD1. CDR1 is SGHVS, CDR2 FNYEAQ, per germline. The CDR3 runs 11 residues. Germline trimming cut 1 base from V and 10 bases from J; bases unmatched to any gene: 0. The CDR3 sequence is CASSLDRGAFF. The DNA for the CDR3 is TGTGCCAGCAGCTTAGACAGGGGAGCTTTCTTT. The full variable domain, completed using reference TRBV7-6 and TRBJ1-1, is GAGVSQSPRYKVTKRGQDVALRCDPISGHVSLYWYRQALGQGPEFLTYFNYEAQQDKSGLPNDRFSAERPEGSISTLTIQRTEQRDSAMYRCASSLDRGAFFGQGTRLTVV.

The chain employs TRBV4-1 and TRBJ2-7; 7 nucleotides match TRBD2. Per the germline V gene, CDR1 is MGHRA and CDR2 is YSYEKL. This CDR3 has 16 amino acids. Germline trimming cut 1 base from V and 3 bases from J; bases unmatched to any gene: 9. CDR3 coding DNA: TGCGCCAGCAGCCAAGGGCGGGGAGGGTTAGGCTACGAGCAGTACTTC. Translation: CASSQGRGGLGYEQYF.